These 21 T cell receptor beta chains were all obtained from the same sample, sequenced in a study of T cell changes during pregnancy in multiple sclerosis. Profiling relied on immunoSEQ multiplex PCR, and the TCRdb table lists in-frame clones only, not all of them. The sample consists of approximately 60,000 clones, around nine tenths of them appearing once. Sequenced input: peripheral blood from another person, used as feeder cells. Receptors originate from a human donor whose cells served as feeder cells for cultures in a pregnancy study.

The CDR3 region is CASSPWTDTTEAFF. In nucleotides, the CDR3 is TGTGCCAGCAGCCCCTGGACAGATACCACTGAAGCTTTCTTT. The chain is built from TRBV9 and TRBJ1-1, with D maybe TRBD1 (6 bases). CDR1 is SGDLS, CDR2 YYNGEE, per germline. Trimming left V 4 bases short and J 4 bases short, with 14 bases between. The CDR3 contains 14 residues.

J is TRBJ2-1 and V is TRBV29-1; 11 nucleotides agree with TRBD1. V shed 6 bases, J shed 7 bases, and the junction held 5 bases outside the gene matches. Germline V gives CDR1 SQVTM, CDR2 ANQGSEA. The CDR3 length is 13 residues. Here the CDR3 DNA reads TGCAGCGTGGACAGGGGGCGCGGGAATGAGCAGTTCTTC. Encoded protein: CSVDRGRGNEQFF.

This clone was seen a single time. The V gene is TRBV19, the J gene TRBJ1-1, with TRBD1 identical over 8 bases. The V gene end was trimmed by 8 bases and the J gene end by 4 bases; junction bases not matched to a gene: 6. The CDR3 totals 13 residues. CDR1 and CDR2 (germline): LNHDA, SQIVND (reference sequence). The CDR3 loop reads CASRTGRGTEAFF. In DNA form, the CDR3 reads TGTGCCAGTCGGACAGGGAGGGGCACTGAAGCTTTCTTT.

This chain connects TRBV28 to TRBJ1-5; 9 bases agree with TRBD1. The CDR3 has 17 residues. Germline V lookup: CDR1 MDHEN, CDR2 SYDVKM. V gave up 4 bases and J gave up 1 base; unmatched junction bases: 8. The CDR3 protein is CASSSHKTGGSNQPQHF. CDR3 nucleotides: TGTGCCAGCAGTTCCCATAAGACAGGGGGGAGCAATCAGCCCCAGCATTTT.

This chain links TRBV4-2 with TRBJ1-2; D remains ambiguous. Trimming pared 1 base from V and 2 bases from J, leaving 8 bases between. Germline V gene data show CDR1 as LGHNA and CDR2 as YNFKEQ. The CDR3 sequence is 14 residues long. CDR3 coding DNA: TGTGCCAGCAGCCAAGTGGACCGCAACTATGGCTACACCTTC. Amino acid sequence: CASSQVDRNYGYTF.

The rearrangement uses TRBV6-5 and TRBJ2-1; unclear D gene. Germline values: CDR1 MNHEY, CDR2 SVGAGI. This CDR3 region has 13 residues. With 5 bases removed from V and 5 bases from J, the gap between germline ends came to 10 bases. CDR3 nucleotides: TGTGCCAGCAGTCTTAGGGTCAACAATGAGCAGTTCTTC. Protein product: CASSLRVNNEQFF.

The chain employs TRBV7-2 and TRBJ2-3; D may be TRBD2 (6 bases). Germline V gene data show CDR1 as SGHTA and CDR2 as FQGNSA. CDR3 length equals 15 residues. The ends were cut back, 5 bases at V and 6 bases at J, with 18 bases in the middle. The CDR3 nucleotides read TGTGCCAGCAGCGCCACCGGGACTTCGACGGATACGCAGTATTTT. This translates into CASSATGTSTDTQYF.

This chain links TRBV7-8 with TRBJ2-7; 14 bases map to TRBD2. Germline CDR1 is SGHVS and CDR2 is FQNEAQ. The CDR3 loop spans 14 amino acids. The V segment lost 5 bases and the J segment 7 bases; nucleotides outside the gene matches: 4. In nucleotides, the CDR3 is TGTGCCAGCAGCCCTCGGACTAGCGGGGGGGAGCAGTACTTC. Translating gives CASSPRTSGGEQYF. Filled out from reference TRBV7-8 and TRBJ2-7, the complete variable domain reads GAGVSQSPRYKVAKRGQDVALRCDPISGHVSLFWYQQALGQGPEFLTYFQNEAQLDKSGLPSDRFFAERPEGSVSTLKIQRTQQEDSAVYLCASSPRTSGGEQYFGPGTRLTVT.

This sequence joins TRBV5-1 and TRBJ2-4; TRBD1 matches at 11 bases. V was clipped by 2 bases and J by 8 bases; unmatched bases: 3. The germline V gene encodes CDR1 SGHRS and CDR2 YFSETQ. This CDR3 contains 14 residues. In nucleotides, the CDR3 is TGCGCCAGCAGCTTAGGACAGGGGGCGGACATTCAGTACTTC. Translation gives CASSLGQGADIQYF. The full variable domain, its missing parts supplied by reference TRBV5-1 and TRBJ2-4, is KAGVTQTPRYLIKTRGQQVTLSCSPISGHRSVSWYQQTPGQGLQFLFEYFSETQRNKGNFPGRFSGRQFSNSRSEMNVSTLELGDSALYLCASSLGQGADIQYFGAGTRLSVL.

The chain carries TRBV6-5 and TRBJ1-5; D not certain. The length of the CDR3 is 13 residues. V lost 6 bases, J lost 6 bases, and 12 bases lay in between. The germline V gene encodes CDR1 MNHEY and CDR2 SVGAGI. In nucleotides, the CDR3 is TGTGCCAGCAGCCAAGACAAGAGTCAGCCCCAGCATTTT. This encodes CASSQDKSQPQHF.

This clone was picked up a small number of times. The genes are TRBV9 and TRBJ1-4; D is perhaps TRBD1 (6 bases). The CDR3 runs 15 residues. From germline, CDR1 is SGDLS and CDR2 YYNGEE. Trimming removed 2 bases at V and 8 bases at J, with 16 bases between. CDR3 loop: CASSVLDRSNEKLFF. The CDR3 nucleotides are TGTGCCAGCAGCGTCCTTGACAGGTCCAACGAAAAACTGTTTTTT. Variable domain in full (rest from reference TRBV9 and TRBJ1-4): DSGVTQTPKHLITATGQRVTLRCSPRSGDLSVYWYQQSLDQGLQFLIQYYNGEERAKGNILERFSAQQFPDLHSELNLSSLELGDSALYFCASSVLDRSNEKLFFGSGTQLSVL.

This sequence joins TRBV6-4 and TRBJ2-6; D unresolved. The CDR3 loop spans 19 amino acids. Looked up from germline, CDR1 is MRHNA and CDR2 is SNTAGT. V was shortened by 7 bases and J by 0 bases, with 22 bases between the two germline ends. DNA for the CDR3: TGTGCCAGCACCGAACCCGGGTTCCAAACGGGCTCTGGGGCCAACGTCCTGACTTTC. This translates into CASTEPGFQTGSGANVLTF.

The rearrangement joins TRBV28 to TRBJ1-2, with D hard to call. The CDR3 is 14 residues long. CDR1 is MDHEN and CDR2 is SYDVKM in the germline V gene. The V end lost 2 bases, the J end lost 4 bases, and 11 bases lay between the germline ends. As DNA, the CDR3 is TGTGCCAGCAGTTTAAGGCAGGTCGGCTATGGCTACACCTTC. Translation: CASSLRQVGYGYTF.

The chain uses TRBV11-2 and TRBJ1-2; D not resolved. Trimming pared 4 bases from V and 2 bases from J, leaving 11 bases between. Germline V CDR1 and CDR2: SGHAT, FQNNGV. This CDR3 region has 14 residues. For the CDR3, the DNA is TGTGCCAGCAGCTCGGGCCCGGCGAACTATGGCTACACCTTC. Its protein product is CASSSGPANYGYTF.

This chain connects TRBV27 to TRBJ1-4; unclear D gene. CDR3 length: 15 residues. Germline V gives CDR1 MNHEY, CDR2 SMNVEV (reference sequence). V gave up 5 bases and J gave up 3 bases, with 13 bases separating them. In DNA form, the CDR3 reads TGTGCCAGCAGTGCGAAAGGCTCCCCTAATGAAAAACTGTTTTTT. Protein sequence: CASSAKGSPNEKLFF.

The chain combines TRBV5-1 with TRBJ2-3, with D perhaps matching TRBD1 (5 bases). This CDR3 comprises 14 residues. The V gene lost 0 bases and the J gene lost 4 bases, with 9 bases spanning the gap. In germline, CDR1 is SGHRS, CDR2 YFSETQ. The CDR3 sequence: CASSLVQGADTQYF. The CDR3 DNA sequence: TGCGCCAGCAGCTTGGTCCAGGGCGCAGATACGCAGTATTTT.

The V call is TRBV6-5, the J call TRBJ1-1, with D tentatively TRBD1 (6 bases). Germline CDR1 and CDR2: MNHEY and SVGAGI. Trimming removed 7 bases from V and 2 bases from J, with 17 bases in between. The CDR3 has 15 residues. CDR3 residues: CASNPQGTLNTEAFF. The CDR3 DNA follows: TGTGCCAGCAACCCCCAGGGGACCCTAAACACTGAAGCTTTCTTT.

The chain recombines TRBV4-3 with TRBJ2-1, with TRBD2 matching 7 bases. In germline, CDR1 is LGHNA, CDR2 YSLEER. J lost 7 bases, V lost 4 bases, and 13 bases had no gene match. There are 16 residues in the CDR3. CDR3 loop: CASSPRWSGAWNEQFF. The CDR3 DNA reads TGCGCCAGCAGCCCCCGTTGGAGCGGGGCCTGGAATGAGCAGTTCTTC.

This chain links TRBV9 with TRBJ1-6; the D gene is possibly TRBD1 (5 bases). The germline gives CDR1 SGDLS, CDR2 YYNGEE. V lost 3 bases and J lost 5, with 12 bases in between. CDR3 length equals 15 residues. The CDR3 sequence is CASSEEGRDNSPLHF. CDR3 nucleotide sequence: TGTGCCAGCAGCGAGGAGGGGAGGGATAATTCACCCCTCCACTTT.

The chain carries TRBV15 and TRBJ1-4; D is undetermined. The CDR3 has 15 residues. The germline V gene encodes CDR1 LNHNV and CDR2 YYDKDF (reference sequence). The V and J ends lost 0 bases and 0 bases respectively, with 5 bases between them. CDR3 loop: CATSRDRTTNEKLFF. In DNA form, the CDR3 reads TGTGCCACCAGCAGAGACAGAACAACTAATGAAAAACTGTTTTTT.

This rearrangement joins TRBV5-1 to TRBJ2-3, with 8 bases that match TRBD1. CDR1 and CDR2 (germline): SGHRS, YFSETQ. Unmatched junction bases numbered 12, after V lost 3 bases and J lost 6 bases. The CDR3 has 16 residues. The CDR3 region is CASSSLPGQALDTQYF. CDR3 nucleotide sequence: TGCGCCAGCAGCTCGCTTCCGGGACAGGCGTTGGATACGCAGTATTTT.